Sequencing of this T cell receptor beta chain was carried out in a study of identical twins. At least ten counts were recorded for this clonotype. TCRdb recomputed calls from the 5' RACE reads with MiXCR, one row per CDR3 protein. This table holds 690,000 or so distinct CDR3 sequences, approximately 9% found once. This CDR3 has 13 residues. V trimming: 8 bases; J trimming: 3 bases; junction bases outside the gene matches: 2. In addition, the sample was reused for a study of yellow fever vaccine responses in identical twins.

This clonotype was sampled from a young woman in good health. The V call is TRBV12-3 or TRBV12-4, the J call TRBJ2-3; 10 positions match TRBD2. The sample comprised PBMCs. The CDR3 protein is CASLAGVTDTQYF. For the CDR3, the DNA is TGTGCCAGCCTAGCGGGGGTGACAGATACGCAGTATTTT.